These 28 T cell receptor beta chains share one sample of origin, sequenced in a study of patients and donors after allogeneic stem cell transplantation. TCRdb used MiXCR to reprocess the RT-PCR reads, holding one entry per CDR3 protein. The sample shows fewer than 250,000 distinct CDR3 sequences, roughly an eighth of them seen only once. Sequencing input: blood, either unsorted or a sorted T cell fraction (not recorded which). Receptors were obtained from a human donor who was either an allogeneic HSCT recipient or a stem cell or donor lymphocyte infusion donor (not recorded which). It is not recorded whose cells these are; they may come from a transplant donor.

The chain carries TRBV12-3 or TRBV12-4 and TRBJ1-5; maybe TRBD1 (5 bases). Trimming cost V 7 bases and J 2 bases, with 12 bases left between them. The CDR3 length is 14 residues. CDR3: CASNQGWGNQPQHF. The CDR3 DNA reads TGTGCCAGCAATCAGGGCTGGGGCAATCAGCCCCAGCATTTT.

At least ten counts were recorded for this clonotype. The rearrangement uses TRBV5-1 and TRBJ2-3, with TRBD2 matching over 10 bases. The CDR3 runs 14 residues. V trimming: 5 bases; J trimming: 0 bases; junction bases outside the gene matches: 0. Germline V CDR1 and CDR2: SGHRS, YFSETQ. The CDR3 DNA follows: TGCGCCAGCAGACTAGCGGGGAGCACAGATACGCAGTATTTT. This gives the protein CASRLAGSTDTQYF.

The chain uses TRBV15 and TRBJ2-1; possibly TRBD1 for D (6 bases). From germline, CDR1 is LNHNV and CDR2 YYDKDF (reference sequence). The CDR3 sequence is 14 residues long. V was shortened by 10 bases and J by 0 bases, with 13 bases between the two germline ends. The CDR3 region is CAIGTFSSYNEQFF. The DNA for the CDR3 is TGTGCCATCGGGACATTCAGCTCCTACAATGAGCAGTTCTTC.

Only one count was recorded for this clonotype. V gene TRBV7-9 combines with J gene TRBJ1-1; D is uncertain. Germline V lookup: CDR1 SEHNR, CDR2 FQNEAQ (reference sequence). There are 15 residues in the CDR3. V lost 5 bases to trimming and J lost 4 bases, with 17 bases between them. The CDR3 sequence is CASSPPRQTGTEAFF. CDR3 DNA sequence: TGTGCCAGCAGCCCCCCCAGGCAGACGGGCACTGAAGCTTTCTTT.

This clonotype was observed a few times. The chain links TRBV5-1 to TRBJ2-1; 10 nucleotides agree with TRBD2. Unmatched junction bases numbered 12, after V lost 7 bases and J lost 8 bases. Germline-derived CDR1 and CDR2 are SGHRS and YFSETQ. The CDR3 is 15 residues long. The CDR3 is CASGKREGRGDEQFF. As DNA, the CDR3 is TGCGCCAGCGGAAAGCGGGAGGGTAGGGGGGATGAGCAGTTCTTC.

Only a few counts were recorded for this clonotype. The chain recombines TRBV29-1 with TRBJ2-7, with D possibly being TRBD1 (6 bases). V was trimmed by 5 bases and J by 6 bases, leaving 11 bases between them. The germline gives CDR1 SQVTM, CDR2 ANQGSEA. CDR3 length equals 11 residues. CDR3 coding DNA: TGCAGCGTTAGCAGGGGCGGCGAGCAGTACTTC. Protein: CSVSRGGEQYF.

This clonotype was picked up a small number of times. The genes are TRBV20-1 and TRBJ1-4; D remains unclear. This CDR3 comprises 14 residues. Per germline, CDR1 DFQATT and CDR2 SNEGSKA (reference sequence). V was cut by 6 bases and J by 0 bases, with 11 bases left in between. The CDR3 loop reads CSARALTTNEKLFF. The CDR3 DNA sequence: TGCAGTGCAAGGGCCCTTACAACTAATGAAAAACTGTTTTTT.

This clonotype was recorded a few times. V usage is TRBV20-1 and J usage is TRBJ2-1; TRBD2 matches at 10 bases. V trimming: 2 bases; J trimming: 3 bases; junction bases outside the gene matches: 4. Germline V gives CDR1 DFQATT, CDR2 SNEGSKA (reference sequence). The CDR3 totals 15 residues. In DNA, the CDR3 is TGCAGTGCTAGACTAGCGGGAGCCTACTACAATGAGCAGTTCTTC. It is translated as CSARLAGAYYNEQFF.

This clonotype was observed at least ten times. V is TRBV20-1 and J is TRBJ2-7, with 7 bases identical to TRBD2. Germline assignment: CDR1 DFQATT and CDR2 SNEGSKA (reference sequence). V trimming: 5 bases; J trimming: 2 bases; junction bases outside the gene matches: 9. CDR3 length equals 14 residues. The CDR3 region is CSAYYPGLPYEQYF. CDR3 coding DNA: TGCAGTGCTTATTATCCGGGACTACCCTACGAGCAGTACTTC.

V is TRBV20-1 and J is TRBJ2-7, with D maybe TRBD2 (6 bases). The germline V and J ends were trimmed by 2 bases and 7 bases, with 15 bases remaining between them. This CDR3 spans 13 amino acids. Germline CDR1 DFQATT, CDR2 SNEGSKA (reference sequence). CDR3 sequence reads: CSARRGEWEEQYF. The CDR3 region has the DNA TGCAGTGCTAGACGCGGGGAGTGGGAAGAGCAGTACTTC.

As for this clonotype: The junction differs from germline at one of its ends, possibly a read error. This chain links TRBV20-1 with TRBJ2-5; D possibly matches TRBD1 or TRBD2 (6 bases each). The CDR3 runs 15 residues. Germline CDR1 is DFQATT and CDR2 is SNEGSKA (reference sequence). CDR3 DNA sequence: TGCAGTGCTAGAGATGGAGGGACACCACAAGAGACCGAGTACTTC. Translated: CSARDGGTPQETEYF.

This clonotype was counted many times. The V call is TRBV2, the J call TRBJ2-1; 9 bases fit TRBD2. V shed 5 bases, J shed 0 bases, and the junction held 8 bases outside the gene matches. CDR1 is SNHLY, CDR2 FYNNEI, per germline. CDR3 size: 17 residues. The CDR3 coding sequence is TGTGCCAGCAGTCCCCGGACTAGCGCTAGCTCCTACAATGAGCAGTTCTTC. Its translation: CASSPRTSASSYNEQFF.

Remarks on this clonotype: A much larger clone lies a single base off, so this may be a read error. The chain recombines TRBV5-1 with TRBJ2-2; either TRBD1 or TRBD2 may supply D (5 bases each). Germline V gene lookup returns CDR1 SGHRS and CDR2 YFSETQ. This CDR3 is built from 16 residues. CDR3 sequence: CTSTLIMGPSTGELFF. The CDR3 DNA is TGCACCAGCACCTTGATAATGGGACCCAGCACCGGGGAGCTGTTTTTT. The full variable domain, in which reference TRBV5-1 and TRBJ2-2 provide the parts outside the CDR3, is KAGVTQTPRYLIKTRGQQVTLSCSPISGHRSVSWYQQTPGQGLQFLFEYFSETQRNKGNFPGRFSGRQFSNSRSEMNVSTLELGDSALYLCTSTLIMGPSTGELFFGEGSRLTVL.

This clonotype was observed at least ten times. This CDR3 reads CASSQGMGSNQPQHF. CDR3 nucleotide sequence: TGTGCCAGCAGCCAGGGGATGGGGTCCAATCAGCCCCAGCATTTT. This rearrangement joins TRBV7-2 to TRBJ1-5, with a possible D match to TRBD1 (6 bases). CDR1 is SGHTA, CDR2 FQGNSA, per germline. The CDR3 spans 15 residues. The V end was cut by 5 bases, the J end by 3 bases, with 14 bases between.

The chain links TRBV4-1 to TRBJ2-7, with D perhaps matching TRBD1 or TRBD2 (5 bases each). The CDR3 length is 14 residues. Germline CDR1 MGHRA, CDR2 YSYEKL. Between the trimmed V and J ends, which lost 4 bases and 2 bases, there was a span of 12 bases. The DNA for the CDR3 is TGCGCCAGCAGCCCGGGGACCATTGCCTACGAGCAGTACTTC. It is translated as CASSPGTIAYEQYF.

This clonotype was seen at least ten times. CDR3 sequence (DNA): TGTGCCAGTCGACTAGCGGACTTCCATGAGCAGTTCTTC. This translates into CASRLADFHEQFF. V usage is TRBV2 and J usage is TRBJ2-1, with 9 bases lining up with TRBD2. The CDR3 totals 13 residues. Germline values: CDR1 SNHLY, CDR2 FYNNEI. Trimming at V came to 9 bases and at J to 8 bases, leaving 8 bases not matched to a gene.

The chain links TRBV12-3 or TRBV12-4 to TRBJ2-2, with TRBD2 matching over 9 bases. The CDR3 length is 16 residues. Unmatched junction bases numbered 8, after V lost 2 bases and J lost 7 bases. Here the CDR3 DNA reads TGTGCCAGCAGTTTATTCGCGGGAGGGCCCCACGGGGAGCTGTTTTTT. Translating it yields CASSLFAGGPHGELFF.

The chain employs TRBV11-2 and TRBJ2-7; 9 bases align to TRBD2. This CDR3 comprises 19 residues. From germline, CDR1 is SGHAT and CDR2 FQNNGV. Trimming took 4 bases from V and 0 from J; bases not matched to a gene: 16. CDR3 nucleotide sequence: TGTGCCAGCAGCTCCGGCAGTCACTGGCGGGGGGGTAGCTCCTACGAGCAGTACTTC. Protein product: CASSSGSHWRGGSSYEQYF.

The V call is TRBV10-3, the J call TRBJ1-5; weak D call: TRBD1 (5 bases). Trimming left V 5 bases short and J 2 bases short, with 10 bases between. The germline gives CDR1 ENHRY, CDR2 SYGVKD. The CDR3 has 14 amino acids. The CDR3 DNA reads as TGTGCCATCAGTCCAGCGGGGGGCAATCAGCCCCAGCATTTT. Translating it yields CAISPAGGNQPQHF.

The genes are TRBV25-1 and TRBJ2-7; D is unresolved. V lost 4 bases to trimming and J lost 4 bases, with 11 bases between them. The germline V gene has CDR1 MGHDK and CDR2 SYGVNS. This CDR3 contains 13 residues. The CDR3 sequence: CASSGSVDYEQYF. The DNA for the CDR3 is TGTGCCAGCAGTGGATCCGTAGATTACGAGCAGTACTTC.

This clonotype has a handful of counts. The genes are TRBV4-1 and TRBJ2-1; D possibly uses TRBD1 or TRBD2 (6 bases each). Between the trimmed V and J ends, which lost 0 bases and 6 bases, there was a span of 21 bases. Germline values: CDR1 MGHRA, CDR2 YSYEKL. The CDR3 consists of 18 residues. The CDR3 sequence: CASSQDWGASLGVNEQFF. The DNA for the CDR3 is TGCGCCAGCAGCCAAGATTGGGGGGCATCCCTCGGGGTCAATGAGCAGTTCTTC.

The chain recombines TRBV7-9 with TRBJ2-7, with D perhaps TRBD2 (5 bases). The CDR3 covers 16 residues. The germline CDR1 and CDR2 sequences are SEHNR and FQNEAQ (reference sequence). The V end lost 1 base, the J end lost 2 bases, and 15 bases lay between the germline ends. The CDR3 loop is CASSLVSLAVPYEQYF. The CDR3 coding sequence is TGTGCCAGCAGCTTAGTAAGCCTAGCAGTCCCCTACGAGCAGTACTTC.

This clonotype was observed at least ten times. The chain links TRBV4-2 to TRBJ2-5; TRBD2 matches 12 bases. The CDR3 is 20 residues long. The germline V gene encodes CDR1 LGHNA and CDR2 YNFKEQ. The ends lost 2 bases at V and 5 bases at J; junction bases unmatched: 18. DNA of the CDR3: TGTGCCAGCAGCCAAAATCCGATATCGACTAGCGGGAGAGGTGATGAGACCCAGTACTTC. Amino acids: CASSQNPISTSGRGDETQYF.

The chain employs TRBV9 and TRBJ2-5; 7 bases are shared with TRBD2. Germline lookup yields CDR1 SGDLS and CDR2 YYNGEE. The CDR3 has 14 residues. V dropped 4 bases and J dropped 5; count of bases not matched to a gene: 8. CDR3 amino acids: CASSSSGGGETQYF. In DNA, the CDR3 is TGTGCCAGCAGCTCTAGCGGTGGGGGGGAGACCCAGTACTTC.

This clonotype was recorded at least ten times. CDR3 DNA: TGTGCCAGCAGCTTAGACCGGGGGGGCCCAGATACGCAGTATTTT. This encodes CASSLDRGGPDTQYF. This chain uses TRBV7-2 with TRBJ2-3, with 8 bases matching TRBD2. This CDR3 has 15 residues. The V and J ends lost 1 base and 4 bases, in that order; junction bases with no gene match: 4. Germline V gene data show CDR1 as SGHTA and CDR2 as FQGNSA.

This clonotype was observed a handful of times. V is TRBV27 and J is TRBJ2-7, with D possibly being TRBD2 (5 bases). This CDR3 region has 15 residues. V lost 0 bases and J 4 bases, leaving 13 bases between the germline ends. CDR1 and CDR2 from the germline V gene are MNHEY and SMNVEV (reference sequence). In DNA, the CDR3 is TGTGCCAGCAGTTTATCGTCCGGGGATTGGTACGAGCAGTACTTC. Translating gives CASSLSSGDWYEQYF.

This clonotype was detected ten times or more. CDR3 amino acids: CATKDRRIGGYEQYF. The CDR3 nucleotides read TGTGCCACGAAGGACCGGCGGATCGGAGGCTACGAGCAGTACTTC. The V and J genes are TRBV10-3 and TRBJ2-7; perhaps TRBD2 as D (5 bases). Trimming removed 10 bases at V and 3 bases at J, with 22 bases between. The CDR3 extends over 15 amino acids. CDR1 is ENHRY, CDR2 SYGVKD, per germline.

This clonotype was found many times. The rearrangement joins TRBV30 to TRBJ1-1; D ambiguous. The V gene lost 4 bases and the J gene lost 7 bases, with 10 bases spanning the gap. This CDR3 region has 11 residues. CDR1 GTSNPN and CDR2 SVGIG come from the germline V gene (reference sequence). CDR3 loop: CAWKSTFEAFF. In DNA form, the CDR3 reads TGTGCCTGGAAGTCGACGTTTGAAGCTTTCTTT.